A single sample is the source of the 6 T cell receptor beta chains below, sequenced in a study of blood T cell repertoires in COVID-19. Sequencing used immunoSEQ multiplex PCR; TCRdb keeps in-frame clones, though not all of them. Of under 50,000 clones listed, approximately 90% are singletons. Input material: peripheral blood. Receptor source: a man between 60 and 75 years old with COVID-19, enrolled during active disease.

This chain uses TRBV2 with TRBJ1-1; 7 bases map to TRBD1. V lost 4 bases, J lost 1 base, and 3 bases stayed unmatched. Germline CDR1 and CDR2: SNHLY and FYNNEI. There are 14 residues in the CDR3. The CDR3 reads CASSVRTGNTEAFF. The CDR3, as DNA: TGTGCCAGCAGTGTTCGGACAGGGAACACTGAAGCTTTCTTT.

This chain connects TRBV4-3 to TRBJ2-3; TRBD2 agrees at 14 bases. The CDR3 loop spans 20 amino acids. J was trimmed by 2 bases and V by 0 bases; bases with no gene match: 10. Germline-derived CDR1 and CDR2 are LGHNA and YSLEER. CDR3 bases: TGCGCCAGCAGCCAAGATAGTAGACTAGCGGGAGGGCCCCTCACAGATACGCAGTATTTT. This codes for CASSQDSRLAGGPLTDTQYF.

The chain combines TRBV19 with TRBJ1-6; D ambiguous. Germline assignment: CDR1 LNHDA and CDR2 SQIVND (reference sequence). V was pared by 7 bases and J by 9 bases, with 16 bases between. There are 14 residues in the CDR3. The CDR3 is CASTTSARGSPLHF. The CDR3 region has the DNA TGTGCCAGTACCACATCAGCACGGGGTTCACCCCTCCACTTT.

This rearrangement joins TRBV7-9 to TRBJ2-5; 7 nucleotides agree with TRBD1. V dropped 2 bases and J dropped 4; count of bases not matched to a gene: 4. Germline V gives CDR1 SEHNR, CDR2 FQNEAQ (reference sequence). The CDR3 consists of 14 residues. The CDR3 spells CASSLSQGLETQYF. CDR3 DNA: TGTGCCAGCAGCTTATCACAGGGGTTAGAGACCCAGTACTTC.

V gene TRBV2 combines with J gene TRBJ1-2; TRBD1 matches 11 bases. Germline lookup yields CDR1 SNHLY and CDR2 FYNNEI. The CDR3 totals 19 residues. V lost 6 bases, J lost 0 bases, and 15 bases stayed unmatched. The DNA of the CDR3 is TGTGCCAGCAGCGGACCCGGGACAGGGGGAACACAAACTAACTATGGCTACACCTTC. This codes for CASSGPGTGGTQTNYGYTF.

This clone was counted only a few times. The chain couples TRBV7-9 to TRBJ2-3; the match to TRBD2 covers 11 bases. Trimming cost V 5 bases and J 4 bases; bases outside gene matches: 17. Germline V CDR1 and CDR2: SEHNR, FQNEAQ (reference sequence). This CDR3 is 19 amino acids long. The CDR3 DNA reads TGTGCCAGCAGCCCGGGGCAACATAGCGGGAGGGCGGTGTCAGATACGCAGTATTTT. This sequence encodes CASSPGQHSGRAVSDTQYF.